The 21 T cell receptor beta chains presented below share a single source sample, sequenced in a study of neurological immune-mediated disorders. TCRdb recomputed calls from the 5' RACE reads with MiXCR, one row per CDR3 protein. The table lists 100,000 or so distinct CDR3 sequences, 3% to 4% of them singletons. The specimen was PBMCs. The receptors stem from a young woman with multiple sclerosis.

This clonotype was recorded at least ten times. The V gene is TRBV7-2, the J gene TRBJ2-3; D is possibly TRBD2 (6 bases). Germline V lookup: CDR1 SGHTA, CDR2 FQGNSA. The CDR3 consists of 15 residues. V lost 3 bases and J lost 4, with 14 bases in between. As DNA, the CDR3 is TGTGCCAGCAGCTTTTACCAGGGAGGTGCAGATACGCAGTATTTT. This codes for CASSFYQGGADTQYF.

This clonotype appeared many times. This rearrangement joins TRBV5-1 to TRBJ2-7, with D tentatively TRBD1 (5 bases). Trimming pared 0 bases from V and 6 bases from J, leaving 13 bases between. Germline V gene sequence: CDR1 SGHRS, CDR2 YFSETQ. The CDR3 runs 14 residues. Here the CDR3 reads CASSLEGRVGEQYF. CDR3 DNA sequence: TGCGCCAGCAGCTTGGAAGGCAGGGTCGGCGAGCAGTACTTC.

This clonotype showed up many times. The rearrangement links TRBV4-1 to TRBJ2-7; D assignment may be TRBD1 or TRBD2 (5 bases each). CDR1 and CDR2 from the germline V gene are MGHRA and YSYEKL. Trimming removed 0 bases from V and 1 base from J, with 7 bases in between. CDR3 size: 14 residues. The CDR3 here is CASSQERGSYEQYF. The CDR3 DNA reads as TGCGCCAGCAGCCAAGAGAGGGGATCCTACGAGCAGTACTTC.

This clonotype was observed many times. The chain has TRBV20-1 and TRBJ1-1, with D uncertain. This CDR3 contains 16 residues. The germline V gene encodes CDR1 DFQATT and CDR2 SNEGSKA (reference sequence). V was cut by 3 bases and J by 0 bases, with 17 bases left in between. For the CDR3, the DNA is TGCAGTGCTAGGCGTCTCCTTTGGGAGTTGAACACTGAAGCTTTCTTT. It encodes CSARRLLWELNTEAFF.

This clonotype was counted ten times or more. V gene TRBV9 combines with J gene TRBJ2-7; 10 nucleotides agree with TRBD1. This CDR3 comprises 17 residues. CDR1 is SGDLS, CDR2 YYNGEE, per germline. V gave up 4 bases and J gave up 6 bases; unmatched junction bases: 16. CDR3 nucleotide sequence: TGTGCCAGCAGCCGCACCGTCGGGGGGACAGGGGATGCCGAGCAGTACTTC. This codes for CASSRTVGGTGDAEQYF.

This clonotype has a count of ten or more. The chain joins TRBV7-7 to TRBJ2-7; 7 bases fit TRBD1. CDR3 length: 13 residues. With 5 bases clipped from V and 5 bases from J, the junction kept 6 bases outside the gene matches. The germline CDR1 and CDR2 sequences are SSHAT and FNYEAQ (reference sequence). DNA of the CDR3: TGTGCCAGCAGCATGGGACAGTATAACGAGCAGTACTTC. Encoded protein: CASSMGQYNEQYF.

This clonotype was counted many times. This chain connects TRBV7-2 to TRBJ1-1; D may be TRBD1 (6 bases). Looked up from germline, CDR1 is SGHTA and CDR2 is FQGNSA. The CDR3 spans 13 residues. The V gene lost 5 bases and the J gene lost 10 bases, with 17 bases spanning the gap. The CDR3 spells CASSRLGGRVAFF. CDR3 bases: TGTGCCAGCAGCCGACTCGGGGGGCGGGTAGCTTTCTTT.

Many counts were recorded for this clonotype. This chain connects TRBV7-3 to TRBJ2-6, with D possibly matching TRBD2 (5 bases). Germline V gene sequence: CDR1 SGHTA, CDR2 FQGTGA. This CDR3 spans 16 amino acids. Trimming removed 1 base from V and 2 bases from J, with 9 bases in between. The CDR3 protein is CASSLRPGAGANVLTF. CDR3 in DNA: TGTGCCAGCAGCTTAAGACCCGGGGCTGGGGCCAACGTCCTGACTTTC.

Only a few counts were recorded for this clonotype. This sequence may be a read error, since a much larger clone differs from it by one base. V gene TRBV5-1 combines with J gene TRBJ1-1; 12 nucleotides agree with TRBD1. The germline V gene has CDR1 SGHRS and CDR2 YFSETQ. The CDR3 runs 16 residues. The CDR3 is CTSSPGTGGWDTEAFF. Written as DNA, the CDR3 is TGCACCAGCAGCCCTGGGACAGGGGGCTGGGATACTGAAGCTTTCTTT.

This clonotype appeared many times. The DNA for the CDR3 is TGTGCCAGCAGGGCCCTCCGGCACACCGGGGAGCTGTTTTTT. This translates into CASRALRHTGELFF. V gene TRBV12-3 or TRBV12-4 combines with J gene TRBJ2-2; no clear D gene. V was clipped by 6 bases and J by 3 bases, with 11 bases between them. The CDR3 contains 14 residues.

This clonotype was seen repeatedly, ten times or more. The CDR3 reads CASSSRAGGGETQYF. The CDR3 nucleotides read TGTGCCAGCAGTTCTCGAGCGGGAGGAGGAGAGACCCAGTACTTC. The V gene is TRBV6-4, the J gene TRBJ2-5, with 9 bases that match TRBD2. V shed 5 bases and J 4 bases; nucleotides not matched to a gene: 8. The CDR3 spans 15 residues. The V gene's germline CDR1 is MRHNA and CDR2 SNTAGT.

At least ten counts were recorded for this clonotype. The rearrangement links TRBV28 to TRBJ2-1, with 15 bases that match TRBD2. Per the germline V gene, CDR1 is MDHEN and CDR2 is SYDVKM. The CDR3 is 19 amino acids. V lost 5 bases and J lost 3; bases outside the gene matches: 11. The CDR3 sequence: CASSHAGTSGRLFYNEQFF. The DNA for the CDR3 is TGTGCCAGCAGTCACGCCGGGACTAGCGGGAGGCTTTTCTACAATGAGCAGTTCTTC.

To note about this clonotype: Being one base from a much bigger clone, this may be a read error. The J gene is TRBJ2-3, the V gene TRBV5-1; D may be TRBD2 (6 bases). The CDR3 spans 13 residues. CDR1 and CDR2 (germline): SGHRS, YFSETQ. This chain's CDR3 is CASGFVGGDTQYF. As DNA, the CDR3 is TGCGCCAGCGGCTTTGTCGGGGGAGATACGCAGTATTTT.

This clonotype was recorded at least ten times. This chain joins TRBV5-4 and TRBJ2-1; 9 nucleotides align to TRBD2. CDR1 is SGHNT, CDR2 YYREEE, per germline (reference sequence). This CDR3 contains 15 residues. V gave up 3 bases and J gave up 7 bases; unmatched junction bases: 8. CDR3 protein: CASSSKLAGRNEQFF. Written as DNA, the CDR3 is TGTGCCAGCAGCTCGAAACTAGCGGGTAGGAATGAGCAGTTCTTC.

There are many counts of this clonotype. The V and J genes are TRBV29-1 and TRBJ2-1; D is perhaps TRBD1 or TRBD2 (5 bases each). The CDR3 contains 14 residues. CDR1 is SQVTM, CDR2 ANQGSEA, per germline. V lost 6 bases and J 3 bases, leaving 15 bases between the germline ends. This chain's CDR3 is CSVQTRGVYNEQFF. The CDR3 coding sequence is TGCAGCGTCCAAACTAGAGGGGTCTACAATGAGCAGTTCTTC.

This clonotype was seen ten or more times. The rearrangement uses TRBV24-1 and TRBJ2-7, with a possible D match to TRBD1 (7 bases). The CDR3 extends over 15 amino acids. Looked up from germline, CDR1 is KGHDR and CDR2 is SFDVKD. V gave up 3 bases and J gave up 4 bases, with 15 bases separating them. The CDR3 coding sequence is TGTGCCACCAGTGATGGGGGGACAGCTAAGTACGAGCAGTACTTC. Its translation: CATSDGGTAKYEQYF.

At least ten counts were recorded for this clonotype. The chain uses TRBV7-2 and TRBJ2-1; 10 bases match TRBD2. There are 17 residues in the CDR3. Unmatched junction bases numbered 9, after V lost 5 bases and J lost 2 bases. The V gene's germline CDR1 is SGHTA and CDR2 FQGNSA. In DNA, the CDR3 is TGTGCCAGCAGCGAATTAGCGGGAGGCCATACCTACAATGAGCAGTTCTTC. It translates to CASSELAGGHTYNEQFF. Drawing the rest from reference TRBV7-2 and TRBJ2-1, the complete variable domain is GAGVSQSPSNKVTEKGKDVELRCDPISGHTALYWYRQSLGQGLEFLIYFQGNSAPDKSGLPSDRFSAERTGGSVSTLTIQRTQQEDSAVYLCASSELAGGHTYNEQFFGPGTRLTVL.

At least ten counts were recorded for this clonotype. The DNA of the CDR3 is TGCAGTGCGGGCCGGGACCGGGATCAGCCCCAGCATTTT. It yields the protein CSAGRDRDQPQHF. This chain connects TRBV20-1 to TRBJ1-5; a weak D match, TRBD1 (5 bases). The length of the CDR3 is 13 residues. Germline CDR1 and CDR2: DFQATT and SNEGSKA (reference sequence). Deletions cut 6 bases from V and 5 bases from J, with 14 bases between.

At least ten counts were recorded for this clonotype. V is TRBV28 and J is TRBJ2-1; D is undetermined. Deletions cut 6 bases from V and 7 bases from J, with 10 bases between. The CDR3 runs 12 residues. Germline values: CDR1 MDHEN, CDR2 SYDVKM. The CDR3 loop is CASRNPGNEQFF. The CDR3, as DNA: TGTGCCAGCAGGAACCCCGGGAATGAGCAGTTCTTC.

This clonotype was seen many times. V usage is TRBV11-2 and J usage is TRBJ2-1; 7 bases are shared with TRBD2. The CDR3 runs 16 residues. Unmatched junction bases numbered 12, after V lost 3 bases and J lost 7 bases. CDR1 SGHAT and CDR2 FQNNGV come from the germline V gene. DNA of the CDR3: TGTGCCAGCAGCTTTAATGCTCCAGCGGGGCAAAATGAGCAGTTCTTC. Its translation is CASSFNAPAGQNEQFF.

This clonotype appeared many times. V usage is TRBV4-2 and J usage is TRBJ2-3, with TRBD1 matching 8 bases. CDR1 and CDR2 (germline): LGHNA, YNFKEQ. V lost 3 bases and J lost 3; bases outside the gene matches: 11. The CDR3 loop spans 17 amino acids. The CDR3 here is CASSQIKTGERTDTQYF. The CDR3 region has the DNA TGTGCCAGCAGCCAGATAAAGACAGGGGAGAGGACAGATACGCAGTATTTT.